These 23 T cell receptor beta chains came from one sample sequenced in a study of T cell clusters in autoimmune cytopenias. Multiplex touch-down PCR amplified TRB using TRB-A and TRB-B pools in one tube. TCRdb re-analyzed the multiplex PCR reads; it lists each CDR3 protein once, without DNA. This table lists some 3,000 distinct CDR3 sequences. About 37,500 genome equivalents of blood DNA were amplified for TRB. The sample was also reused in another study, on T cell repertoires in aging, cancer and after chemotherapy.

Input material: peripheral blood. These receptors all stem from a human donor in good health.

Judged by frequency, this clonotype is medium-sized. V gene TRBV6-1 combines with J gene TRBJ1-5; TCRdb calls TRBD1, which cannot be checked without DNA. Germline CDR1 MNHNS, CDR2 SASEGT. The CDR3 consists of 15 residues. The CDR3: CASNTGGFVTQPQHF.

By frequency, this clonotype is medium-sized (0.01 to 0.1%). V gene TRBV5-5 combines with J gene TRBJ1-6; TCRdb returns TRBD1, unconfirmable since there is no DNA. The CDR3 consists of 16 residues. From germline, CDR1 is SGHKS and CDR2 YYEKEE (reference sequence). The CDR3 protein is CASSFVVPPGNSPLHF.

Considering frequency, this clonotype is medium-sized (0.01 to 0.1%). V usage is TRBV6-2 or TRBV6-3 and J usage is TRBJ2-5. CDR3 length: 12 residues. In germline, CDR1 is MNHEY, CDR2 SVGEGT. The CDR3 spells CASSYAKDTQYF.

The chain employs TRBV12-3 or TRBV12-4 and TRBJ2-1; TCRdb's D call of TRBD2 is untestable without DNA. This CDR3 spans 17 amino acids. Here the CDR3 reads CASTDWDYRFSYNEQFF.

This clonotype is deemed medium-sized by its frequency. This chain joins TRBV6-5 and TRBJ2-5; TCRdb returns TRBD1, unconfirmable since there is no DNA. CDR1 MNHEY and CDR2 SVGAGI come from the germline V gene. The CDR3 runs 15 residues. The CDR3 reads CASSEATGGQETQYF.

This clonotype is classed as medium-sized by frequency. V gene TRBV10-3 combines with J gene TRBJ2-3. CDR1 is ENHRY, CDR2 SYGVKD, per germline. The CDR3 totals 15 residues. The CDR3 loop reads CAISESGRDTDTQYF.

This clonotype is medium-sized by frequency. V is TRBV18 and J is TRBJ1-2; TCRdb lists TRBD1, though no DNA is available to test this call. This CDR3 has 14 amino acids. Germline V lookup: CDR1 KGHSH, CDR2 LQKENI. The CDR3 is CASSLGDGSYGYTF. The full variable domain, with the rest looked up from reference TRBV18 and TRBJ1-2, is NAGVMQNPRHLVRRRGQEARLRCSPMKGHSHVYWYRQLPEEGLKFMVYLQKENIIDESGMPKERFSAEFPKEGPSILRIQQVVRGDSAAYFCASSLGDGSYGYTFGSGTRLTVV.

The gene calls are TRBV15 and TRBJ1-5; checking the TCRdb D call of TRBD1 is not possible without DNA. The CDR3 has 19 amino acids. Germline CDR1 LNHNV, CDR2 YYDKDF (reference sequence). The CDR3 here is CATSRILGQGASPDQPQHF. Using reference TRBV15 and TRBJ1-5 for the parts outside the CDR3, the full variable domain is DAMVIQNPRYQVTQFGKPVTLSCSQTLNHNVMYWYQQKSSQAPKLLFHYYDKDFNNEADTPDNFQSRRPNTSFCFLDIRSPGLGDTAMYLCATSRILGQGASPDQPQHFGDGTRLSIL.

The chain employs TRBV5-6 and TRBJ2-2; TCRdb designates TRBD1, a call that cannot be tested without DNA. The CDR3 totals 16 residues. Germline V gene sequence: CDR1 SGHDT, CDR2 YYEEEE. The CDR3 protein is CASSRDRGFFTGELFF. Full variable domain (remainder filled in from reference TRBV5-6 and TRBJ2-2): DAGVTQSPTHLIKTRGQQVTLRCSPKSGHDTVSWYQQALGQGPQFIFQYYEEEERQRGNFPDRFSGHQFPNYSSELNVNALLLGDSALYLCASSRDRGFFTGELFFGEGSRLTVL.

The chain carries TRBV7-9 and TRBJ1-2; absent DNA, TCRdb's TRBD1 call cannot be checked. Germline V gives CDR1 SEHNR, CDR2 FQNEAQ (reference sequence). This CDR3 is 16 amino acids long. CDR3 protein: CASSRGQGASNYGYTF. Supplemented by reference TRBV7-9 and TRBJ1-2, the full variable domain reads DTGVSQNPRHKITKRGQNVTFRCDPISEHNRLYWYRQTLGQGPEFLTYFQNEAQLEKSRLLSDRFSAERPKGSFSTLEIQRTEQGDSAMYLCASSRGQGASNYGYTFGSGTRLTVV.

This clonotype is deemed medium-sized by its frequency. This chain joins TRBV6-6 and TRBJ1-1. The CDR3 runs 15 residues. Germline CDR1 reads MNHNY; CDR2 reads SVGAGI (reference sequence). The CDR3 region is CASSYPGEGGTEAFF.

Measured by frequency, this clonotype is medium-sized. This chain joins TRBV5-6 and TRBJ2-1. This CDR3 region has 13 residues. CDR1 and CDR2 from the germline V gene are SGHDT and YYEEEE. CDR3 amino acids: CASSLAVSNEQFF.

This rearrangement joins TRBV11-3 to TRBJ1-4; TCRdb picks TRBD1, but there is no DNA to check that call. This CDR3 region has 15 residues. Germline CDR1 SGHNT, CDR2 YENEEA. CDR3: CASSLGQTSNEKLFF. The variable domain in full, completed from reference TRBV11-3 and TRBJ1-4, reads EAGVVQSPRYKIIEKKQPVAFWCNPISGHNTLYWYLQNLGQGPELLIRYENEEAVDDSQLPKDRFSAERLKGVDSTLKIQPAELGDSAVYLCASSLGQTSNEKLFFGSGTQLSVL.

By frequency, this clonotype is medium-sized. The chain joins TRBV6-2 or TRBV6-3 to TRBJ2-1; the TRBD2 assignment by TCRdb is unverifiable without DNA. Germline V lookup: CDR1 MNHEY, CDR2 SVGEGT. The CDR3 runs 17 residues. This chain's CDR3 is CASSYSGLAGGYNEQFF.

The CDR3 loop is CASSSGRARGYTF. This chain links TRBV6-5 with TRBJ1-2. This CDR3 is built from 13 residues. Germline CDR1 reads MNHEY; CDR2 reads SVGAGI.

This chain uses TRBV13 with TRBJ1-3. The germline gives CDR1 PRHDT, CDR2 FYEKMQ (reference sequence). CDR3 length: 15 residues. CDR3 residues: CASSVGPYSGNTIYF. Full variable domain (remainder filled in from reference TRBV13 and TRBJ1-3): AAGVIQSPRHLIKEKRETATLKCYPIPRHDTVYWYQQGPGQDPQFLISFYEKMQSDKGSIPDRFSAQQFSDYHSELNMSSLELGDSALYFCASSVGPYSGNTIYFGEGSWLTVV.

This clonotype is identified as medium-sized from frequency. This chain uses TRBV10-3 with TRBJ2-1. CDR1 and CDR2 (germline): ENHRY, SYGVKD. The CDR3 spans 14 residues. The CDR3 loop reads CAISESLEVGEQFF.

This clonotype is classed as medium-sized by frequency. The CDR3 loop is CASIPSSSGNTIYF. V usage is TRBV19 and J usage is TRBJ1-3. The CDR3 spans 14 residues. Per germline, CDR1 LNHDA and CDR2 SQIVND (reference sequence).

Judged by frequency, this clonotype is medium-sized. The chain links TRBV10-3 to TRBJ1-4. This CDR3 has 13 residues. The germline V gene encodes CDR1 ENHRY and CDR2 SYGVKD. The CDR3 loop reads CAISQGPNEKLFF.

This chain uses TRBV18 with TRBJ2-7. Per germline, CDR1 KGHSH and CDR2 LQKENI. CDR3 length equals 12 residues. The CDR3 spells CASSPQSYEQYF.

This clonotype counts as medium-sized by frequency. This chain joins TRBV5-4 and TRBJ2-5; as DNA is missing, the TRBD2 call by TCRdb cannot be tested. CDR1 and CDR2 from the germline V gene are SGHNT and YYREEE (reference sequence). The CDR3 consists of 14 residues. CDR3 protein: CASSGTSGTGTQYF.

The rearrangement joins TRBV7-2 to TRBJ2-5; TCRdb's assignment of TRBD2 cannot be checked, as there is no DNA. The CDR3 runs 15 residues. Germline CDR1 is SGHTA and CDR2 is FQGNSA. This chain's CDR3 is CASSKTSGKVETQYF.

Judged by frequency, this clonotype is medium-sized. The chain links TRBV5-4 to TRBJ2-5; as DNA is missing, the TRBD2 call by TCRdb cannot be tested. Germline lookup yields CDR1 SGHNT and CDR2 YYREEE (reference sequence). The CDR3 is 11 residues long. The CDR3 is CASSREETQYF.